A single sample gave rise to the 3 T cell receptor beta chains below, sequenced in a study of post-analysis software for immune sequencing data. Study-wide points: Four or five TRBV segments were more frequent in patients than controls; TRBV5-6, TRBV5-1 and TRBV20-1 belonged to this group.

Prepared TCR beta cDNA libraries contained unique molecular identifiers. Each CDR3 protein gets one entry after TCRdb re-called the PCR reads with MiXCR. The data show 150,000 to 200,000 distinct CDR3 sequences, approximately 30% seen once. These receptors' antigens are unknown. Sequencing was performed on blood. These receptors were obtained from a girl aged 5 to 17 with multiple sclerosis.

There are a few counts of this clonotype. V is TRBV12-3 or TRBV12-4 and J is TRBJ1-1; tentative D call: TRBD1 (5 bases). The CDR3 is made up of 13 amino acids. The V end lost 7 bases, the J end lost 3 bases, and 12 bases lay between the germline ends. The CDR3 region is CASTLGGDTEAFF. The CDR3 DNA is TGTGCCAGCACCTTGGGGGGGGACACTGAAGCTTTCTTT.

For this clonotype: Given a much more abundant clone one base away, this may be a read error. The chain is built from TRBV6-5 and TRBJ2-5, with a weak D call TRBD2 (5 bases). CDR3 length equals 15 residues. Germline CDR1 reads MNHEY; CDR2 reads SVGAGI. DNA for the CDR3: TGTGCCAGCAGTTACTCCGGATTAACGTGGGAGACCCGGTACTTC. Translating it yields CASSYSGLTWETRYF.

This clonotype has just a few counts. The V gene is TRBV5-1, the J gene TRBJ2-1; D perhaps matches TRBD1 (5 bases). The CDR3 extends over 16 amino acids. Trimming took 3 bases from V and 0 from J, leaving 13 bases between them. CDR1 SGHRS and CDR2 YFSETQ come from the germline V gene. The CDR3 loop is CASSYGPTGSYNEQFF. As DNA, the CDR3 is TGCGCCAGCAGCTATGGTCCAACAGGCTCCTACAATGAGCAGTTCTTC.